This T cell receptor beta chain is drawn from a study of CD8+ T cells in alopecia areata. General observations from the study: Besides other cells, scalp samples also yield sequences of resident alphabeta T cells from normal skin.

The treatment here: oral pan-JAK inhibitor, 5-10 mg twice daily. Once RNA had been extracted, it was reverse transcribed into cDNA to act as the sequencing template. Only in-frame clones appear in the TCRdb table, and some are missing; sequencing was by immunoSEQ multiplex PCR. Of about 92,000 clones in the sample, around 44% were seen once. Remarks on this clone: Its antigen is unidentified.

V gave up 2 bases and J gave up 1 base, with 9 bases separating them. Germline CDR1 and CDR2: SGHRS and YFSETQ. The length of the CDR3 is 15 residues. Specimen: CD8+ T cells sorted from blood, collected at week 24, from a patient treated with tofacitinib. The chain employs TRBV5-1 and TRBJ2-2; D not certain. This sequence originates from a human donor with alopecia areata. The CDR3 nucleotides are TGCGCCAGCAGCTTTGAGGTGGAGAACACCGGGGAGCTGTTTTTT. Protein: CASSFEVENTGELFF.